These 5 T cell receptor beta chains were sequenced from one sample in a study of blood T cell repertoires in COVID-19. The protocol was immunoSEQ multiplex PCR, while the TCRdb copy is restricted to in-frame clones and leaves out a portion. The sample includes some 150,000 clones, 70% to 90% seen only once; the top ten take 2.6%. The sequencing sample was made of peripheral blood. The receptors originated from a human donor with acute or convalescent COVID-19. The donor label of this sample is uncertain.

The J gene is TRBJ2-2, the V gene TRBV11-3; 12 positions match TRBD2. Germline-derived CDR1 and CDR2 are SGHNT and YENEEA. The CDR3 has 16 residues. With 6 bases clipped from V and 2 bases from J, the junction kept 4 bases outside the gene matches. The CDR3 protein is CASSWTSGANTGELFF. The CDR3 region has the DNA TGTGCCAGCAGTTGGACTAGCGGGGCCAACACCGGGGAGCTGTTTTTT.

The rearrangement joins TRBV7-2 to TRBJ1-1; D might be TRBD1 (6 bases). Germline CDR1 SGHTA, CDR2 FQGNSA. CDR3 length: 13 residues. The V end lost 5 bases, the J end lost 5 bases, and 12 bases lay between the germline ends. The CDR3 loop reads CASSGGIWTEAFF. Written as DNA, the CDR3 is TGTGCCAGCAGCGGGGGCATATGGACTGAAGCTTTCTTT.

The V gene is TRBV6-2 or TRBV6-3, the J gene TRBJ2-3; 12 bases line up with TRBD2. Trimming removed 5 bases from V and 1 base from J; junction bases left unmatched: 13. This CDR3 has 19 residues. The germline gives CDR1 MNHEY, CDR2 SVGEGT. As DNA, the CDR3 is TGTGCCAGCAGTCCGCTCACCTTCGGACTAGCGGGACGCACAGATACGCAGTATTTT. Its translation is CASSPLTFGLAGRTDTQYF.

This sequence joins TRBV28 and TRBJ1-5; D perhaps matches TRBD1 (6 bases). Per the germline V gene, CDR1 is MDHEN and CDR2 is SYDVKM. The V and J ends lost 5 bases and 2 bases respectively, with 13 bases between them. This CDR3 region has 15 residues. This CDR3 is CASSPGTIRNQPQHF. The CDR3 DNA follows: TGTGCCAGCAGTCCCGGGACAATCCGCAATCAGCCCCAGCATTTT. Based on the CDR3 plus reference TRBV28 and TRBJ1-5, the full variable domain is DVKVTQSSRYLVKRTGEKVFLECVQDMDHENMFWYRQDPGLGLRLIYFSYDVKMKEKGDIPEGYSVSREKKERFSLILESASTNQTSMYLCASSPGTIRNQPQHFGDGTRLSIL.

The CDR3 coding sequence is TGTGCCAGCAGCCCAACGTCCGGTCAGCCCCAGCATTTT. Translation gives CASSPTSGQPQHF. The genes are TRBV6-1 and TRBJ1-5; unclear D gene. Trimming left V 6 bases short and J 6 bases short, with 12 bases between. In germline, CDR1 is MNHNS, CDR2 SASEGT. The CDR3 runs to 13 residues.